This passage covers 16 T cell receptor beta chains from one sample sequenced in a study of blood T cell repertoires in COVID-19. Sequencing was performed with immunoSEQ multiplex PCR; in TCRdb, only in-frame clones are kept and a portion is missing. The table includes about 120,000 clones, about 80% detected once. The sequenced sample consisted of peripheral blood. The receptors stem from a man in his 60s with acute or convalescent COVID-19.

This chain connects TRBV7-9 to TRBJ1-5; D is uncertain. V was shortened by 3 bases and J by 0 bases, with 9 bases between the two germline ends. Germline CDR1 and CDR2: SEHNR and FQNEAQ (reference sequence). The CDR3 runs 15 residues. The CDR3 loop is CASSFGGYSNQPQHF. The CDR3 bases are TGTGCCAGCAGCTTCGGCGGTTATAGCAATCAGCCCCAGCATTTT.

The V call is TRBV28, the J call TRBJ1-1; no clear D. V was cut by 9 bases and J by 0 bases, with 14 bases left in between. Germline CDR1 reads MDHEN; CDR2 reads SYDVKM. CDR3 length: 14 residues. CDR3 bases: TGTGCCAGTGTCCCGGGAGGTTTGAACACTGAAGCTTTCTTT. Its protein product is CASVPGGLNTEAFF.

This chain links TRBV5-1 with TRBJ2-6; D is ambiguous. The CDR3 contains 15 residues. V was shortened by 4 bases and J by 0 bases, with 8 bases between the two germline ends. CDR1 SGHRS and CDR2 YFSETQ come from the germline V gene. The CDR3 DNA sequence: TGCGCCAGCAGCCAACCGAGCTCTGGGGCCAACGTCCTGACTTTC. Its translation: CASSQPSSGANVLTF.

This clone appeared a single time. The V call is TRBV30, the J call TRBJ1-1; D may be TRBD1 (5 bases). The ends were cut back, 2 bases at V and 1 base at J, with 8 bases in the middle. The germline gives CDR1 GTSNPN, CDR2 SVGIG (reference sequence). The CDR3 runs 13 residues. The CDR3 protein is CAWSRQTNTEAFF. The CDR3, as DNA: TGTGCCTGGAGTCGACAGACGAACACTGAAGCTTTCTTT.

This rearrangement joins TRBV3-1 (or the pseudogene TRBV3-2) to TRBJ1-2; D unresolved. V lost 2 bases and J 7 bases, leaving 14 bases between the germline ends. Germline V gene data show CDR1 as LGHDT and CDR2 as YNNKEL (reference sequence). The CDR3 has 14 amino acids. CDR3 nucleotide sequence: TGTGCCAGCAGCCAAATCAGCGGTGGGGTTGGCTACACCTTC. Amino acid sequence: CASSQISGGVGYTF.

J is TRBJ2-7 and V is TRBV6-5, with D maybe TRBD2 (5 bases). Trimming removed 2 bases at V and 0 bases at J, with 8 bases between. Germline-derived CDR1 and CDR2 are MNHEY and SVGAGI. The length of the CDR3 is 14 residues. In DNA form, the CDR3 reads TGTGCCAGCAGTTACACGGGGTCCTCCTACGAGCAGTACTTC. It codes for CASSYTGSSYEQYF.

This sequence joins TRBV4-1 and TRBJ2-1, with a tentative D call TRBD2 (6 bases). Trimming took 4 bases from V and 0 from J, leaving 22 bases between them. This CDR3 contains 19 residues. Germline lookup yields CDR1 MGHRA and CDR2 YSYEKL. The CDR3 nucleotides read TGCGCCAGCAGCCCAGAGGCATCCGGGACTCACAGCTCCTACAATGAGCAGTTCTTC. Translating it yields CASSPEASGTHSSYNEQFF.

The V call is TRBV10-3, the J call TRBJ1-2; D uncertain. Trimming left V 4 bases short and J 7 bases short, with 16 bases between. The CDR3 consists of 14 residues. CDR1 is ENHRY, CDR2 SYGVKD, per germline. Written as DNA, the CDR3 is TGTGCCATCAGTGGGCAAGTCCTCGCGGGTGGCTACACCTTC. Protein sequence: CAISGQVLAGGYTF.

The chain has TRBV28 and TRBJ1-1; D unclear. This CDR3 contains 13 residues. The germline V gene encodes CDR1 MDHEN and CDR2 SYDVKM. V gave up 5 bases and J gave up 1 base, with 8 bases separating them. The CDR3 DNA reads TGTGCCAGCAGTCCCCCCTGGAACACTGAAGCTTTCTTT. Translating gives CASSPPWNTEAFF.

This clone was counted a few times. The rearrangement joins TRBV19 to TRBJ2-3; 7 positions match TRBD2. CDR3 length: 15 residues. Trimming took 7 bases from V and 3 from J; bases not matched to a gene: 10. Germline-derived CDR1 and CDR2 are LNHDA and SQIVND (reference sequence). CDR3 DNA sequence: TGTGCCAGTACCCGTCTCGGGGGAGGGACAGATACGCAGTATTTT. It yields the protein CASTRLGGGTDTQYF.

This chain joins TRBV14 and TRBJ1-1; 8 nucleotides agree with TRBD1. The V segment lost 1 base and the J segment 0 bases; nucleotides outside the gene matches: 4. This CDR3 spans 16 amino acids. The germline V gene has CDR1 SGHDN and CDR2 FVKESK. For the CDR3, the DNA is TGTGCCAGCAGCCAAGGACGACAGGGGCTGAACACTGAAGCTTTCTTT. Amino acids: CASSQGRQGLNTEAFF.

The chain employs TRBV9 and TRBJ1-2; 7 bases match TRBD1. Trimming took 3 bases from V and 6 from J; bases not matched to a gene: 11. CDR3 length: 15 amino acids. The germline V gene has CDR1 SGDLS and CDR2 YYNGEE. The CDR3 DNA reads TGTGCCAGCAGCGGAGAAACGACAGGGCTCGATGGCTACACCTTC. Encoded protein: CASSGETTGLDGYTF.

J is TRBJ1-2 and V is TRBV6-4, with 7 bases that match TRBD1. Germline CDR1 reads MRHNA; CDR2 reads SNTAGT. The length of the CDR3 is 14 residues. Trimming took 10 bases from V and 0 from J; bases not matched to a gene: 8. The DNA for the CDR3 is TGTGCCACTACAACGACAGGGACTAACTATGGCTACACCTTC. Translated, it gives CATTTTGTNYGYTF.

The genes are TRBV2 and TRBJ2-2, with 7 bases aligning to TRBD2. This CDR3 is 16 amino acids long. V shed 7 bases, J shed 1 base, and the junction held 9 bases outside the gene matches. The V gene's germline CDR1 is SNHLY and CDR2 FYNNEI. The CDR3 bases are TGTGCCAGCACCGCAGAGGCTAGCGGGAACACCGGGGAGCTGTTTTTT. Its translation is CASTAEASGNTGELFF.

This clone was found once. V is TRBV5-1 and J is TRBJ2-5, with D possibly matching TRBD1 (6 bases). Trimming shortened V by 0 bases and J by 4 bases, and 10 bases separated the two germline ends. This CDR3 has 14 residues. Germline V CDR1 and CDR2: SGHRS, YFSETQ. The CDR3 reads CASSLDRVGETQYF. In nucleotides, the CDR3 is TGCGCCAGCAGCTTGGACAGGGTGGGAGAGACCCAGTACTTC.

The rearrangement joins TRBV5-4 to TRBJ1-1, with 7 bases matching TRBD1. Per the germline V gene, CDR1 is SGHNT and CDR2 is YYREEE (reference sequence). This CDR3 region has 15 residues. V dropped 5 bases and J dropped 0; count of bases not matched to a gene: 7. The CDR3 protein is CASRPTGPLNTEAFF. The CDR3 DNA reads as TGTGCCAGCAGGCCGACAGGGCCGCTGAACACTGAAGCTTTCTTT.